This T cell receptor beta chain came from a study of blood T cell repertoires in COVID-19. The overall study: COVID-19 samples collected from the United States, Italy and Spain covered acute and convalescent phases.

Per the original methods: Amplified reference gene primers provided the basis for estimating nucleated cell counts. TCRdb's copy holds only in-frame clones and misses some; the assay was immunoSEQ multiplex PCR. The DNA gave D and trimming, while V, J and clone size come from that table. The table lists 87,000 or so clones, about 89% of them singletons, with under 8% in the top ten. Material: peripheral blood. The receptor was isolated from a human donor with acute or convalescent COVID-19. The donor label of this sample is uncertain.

The CDR3 region is CASSNYFSRFNEKLFF. For the CDR3, the DNA is TGTGCCAGCAGTAACTACTTCAGCCGATTTAATGAAAAACTGTTTTTT. The chain employs TRBV2 and TRBJ1-4; D unclear. Between the trimmed V and J ends, which lost 5 bases and 4 bases, there was a span of 17 bases. This CDR3 region has 16 residues. CDR1 and CDR2 (germline): SNHLY, FYNNEI.